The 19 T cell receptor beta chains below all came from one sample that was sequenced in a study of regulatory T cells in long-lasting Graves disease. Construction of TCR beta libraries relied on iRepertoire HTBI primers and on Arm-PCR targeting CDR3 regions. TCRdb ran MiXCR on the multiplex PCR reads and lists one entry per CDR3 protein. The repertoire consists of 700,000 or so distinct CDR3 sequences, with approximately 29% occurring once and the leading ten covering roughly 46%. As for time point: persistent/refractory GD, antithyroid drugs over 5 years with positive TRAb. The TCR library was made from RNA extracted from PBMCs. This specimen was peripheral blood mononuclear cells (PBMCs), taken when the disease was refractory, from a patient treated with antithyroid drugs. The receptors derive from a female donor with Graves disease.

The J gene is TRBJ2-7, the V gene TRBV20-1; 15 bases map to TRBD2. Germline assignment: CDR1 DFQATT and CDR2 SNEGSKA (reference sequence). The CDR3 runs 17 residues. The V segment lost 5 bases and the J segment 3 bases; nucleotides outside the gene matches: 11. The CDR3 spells CSAAGLAGGEILYEQYF. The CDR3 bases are TGCAGTGCTGCCGGACTAGCGGGAGGGGAAATCCTCTACGAGCAGTACTTC.

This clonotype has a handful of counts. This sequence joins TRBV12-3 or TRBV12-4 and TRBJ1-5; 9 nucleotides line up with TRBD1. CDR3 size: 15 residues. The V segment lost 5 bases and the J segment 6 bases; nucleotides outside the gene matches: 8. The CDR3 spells CASSHNRGRTQPQHF. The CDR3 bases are TGTGCCAGCAGTCACAACAGGGGGCGCACTCAGCCCCAGCATTTT.

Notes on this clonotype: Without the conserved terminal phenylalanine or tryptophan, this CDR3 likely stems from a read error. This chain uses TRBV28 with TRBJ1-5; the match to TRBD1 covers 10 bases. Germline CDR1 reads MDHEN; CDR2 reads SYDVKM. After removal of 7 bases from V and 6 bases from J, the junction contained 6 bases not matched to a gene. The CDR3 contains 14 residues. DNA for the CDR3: TGTGCCAGCAAAATGACAGGGGGCTTTCAGCCCCAGCATTCT. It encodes CASKMTGGFQPQHS.

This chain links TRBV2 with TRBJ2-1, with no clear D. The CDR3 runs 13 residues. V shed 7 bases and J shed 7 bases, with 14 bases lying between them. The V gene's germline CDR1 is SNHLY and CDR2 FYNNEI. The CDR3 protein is CASKSDGRNEQFF. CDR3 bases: TGTGCCAGCAAATCCGACGGTCGTAATGAGCAGTTCTTC.

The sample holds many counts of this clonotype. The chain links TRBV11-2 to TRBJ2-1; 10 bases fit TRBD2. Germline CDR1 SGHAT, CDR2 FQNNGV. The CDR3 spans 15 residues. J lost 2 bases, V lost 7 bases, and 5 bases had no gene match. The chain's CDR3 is CASTTGTSAYNEQFF. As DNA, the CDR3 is TGTGCCAGCACAACCGGGACTAGCGCCTACAATGAGCAGTTCTTC.

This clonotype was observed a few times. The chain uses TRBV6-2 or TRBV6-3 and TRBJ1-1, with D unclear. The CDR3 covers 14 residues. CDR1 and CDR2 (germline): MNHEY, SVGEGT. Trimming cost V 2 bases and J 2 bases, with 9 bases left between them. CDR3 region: CASSYLGSNTEAFF. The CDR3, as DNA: TGTGCCAGCAGTTACCTCGGGTCCAACACTGAAGCTTTCTTT.

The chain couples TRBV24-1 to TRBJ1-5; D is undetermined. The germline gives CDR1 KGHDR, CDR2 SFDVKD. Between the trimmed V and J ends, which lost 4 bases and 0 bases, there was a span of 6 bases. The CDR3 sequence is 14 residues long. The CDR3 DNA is TGTGCCACCAGTGACCGGCTTAGCAATCAGCCCCAGCATTTT. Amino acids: CATSDRLSNQPQHF.

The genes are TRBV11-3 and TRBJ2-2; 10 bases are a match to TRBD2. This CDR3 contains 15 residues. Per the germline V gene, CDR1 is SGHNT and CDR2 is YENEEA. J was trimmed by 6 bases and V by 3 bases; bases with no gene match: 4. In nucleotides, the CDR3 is TGTGCCAGCAGCTTCGTAGCGGGAGGCGCCGGGGAGCTGTTTTTT. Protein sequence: CASSFVAGGAGELFF.

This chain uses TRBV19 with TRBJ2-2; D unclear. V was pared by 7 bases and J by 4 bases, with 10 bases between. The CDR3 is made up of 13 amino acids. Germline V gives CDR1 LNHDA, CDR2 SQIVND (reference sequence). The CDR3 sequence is CASTYDFTGELFF. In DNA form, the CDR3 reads TGTGCCAGTACCTACGACTTCACCGGGGAGCTGTTTTTT.

Written as DNA, the CDR3 is TGCAGTGCTAGGGGACCGACCCAGAACACTGAAGCTTTCTTT. It encodes CSARGPTQNTEAFF. The chain couples TRBV20-1 to TRBJ1-1; possibly TRBD1 for D (5 bases). The CDR3 is 14 residues long. Trimming shortened V by 3 bases and J by 1 base, and 12 bases separated the two germline ends. CDR1 and CDR2 (germline): DFQATT, SNEGSKA (reference sequence).

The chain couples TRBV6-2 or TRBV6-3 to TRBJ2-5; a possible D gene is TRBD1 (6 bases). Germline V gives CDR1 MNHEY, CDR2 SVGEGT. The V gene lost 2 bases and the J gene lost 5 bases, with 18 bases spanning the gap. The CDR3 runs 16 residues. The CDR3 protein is CASSYPDRSQRETQYF. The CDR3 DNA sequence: TGTGCCAGCAGTTACCCCGACAGGTCCCAGCGGGAGACCCAGTACTTC.

The CDR3 loop is CASSRDRGLSPLHF. CDR3 nucleotides: TGCGCCAGCAGCAGAGACAGGGGATTGTCACCCCTCCACTTT. The rearrangement joins TRBV5-1 to TRBJ1-6; 8 bases agree with TRBD1. CDR3 length equals 14 residues. Per germline, CDR1 SGHRS and CDR2 YFSETQ. Trimming removed 4 bases from V and 10 bases from J; junction bases left unmatched: 7.

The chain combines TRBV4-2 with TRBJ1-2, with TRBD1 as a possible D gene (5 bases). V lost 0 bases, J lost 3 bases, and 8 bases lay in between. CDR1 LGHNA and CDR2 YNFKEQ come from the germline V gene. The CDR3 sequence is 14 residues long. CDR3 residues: CASSQEGGHYGYTF. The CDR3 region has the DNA TGTGCCAGCAGCCAAGAGGGGGGTCACTATGGCTACACCTTC.

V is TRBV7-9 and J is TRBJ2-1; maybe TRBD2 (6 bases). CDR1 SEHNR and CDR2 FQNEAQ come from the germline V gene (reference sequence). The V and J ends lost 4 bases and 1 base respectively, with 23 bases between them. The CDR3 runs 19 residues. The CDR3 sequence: CASSWQPGLSSGSYNEQFF. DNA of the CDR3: TGTGCCAGCAGCTGGCAACCGGGACTCTCGTCGGGTTCCTACAATGAGCAGTTCTTC.

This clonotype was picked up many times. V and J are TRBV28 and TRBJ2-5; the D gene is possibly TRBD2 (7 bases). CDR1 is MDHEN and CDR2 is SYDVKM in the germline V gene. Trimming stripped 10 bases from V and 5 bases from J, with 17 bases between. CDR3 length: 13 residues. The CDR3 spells CATGGASRETQYF. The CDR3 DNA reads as TGTGCCACTGGGGGGGCGAGTAGGGAGACCCAGTACTTC.

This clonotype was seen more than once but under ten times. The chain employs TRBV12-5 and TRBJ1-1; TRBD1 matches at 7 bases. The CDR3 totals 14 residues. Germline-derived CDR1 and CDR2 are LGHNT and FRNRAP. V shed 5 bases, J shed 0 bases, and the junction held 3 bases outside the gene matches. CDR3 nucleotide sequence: TGTGCTAGTGGTAGGGGACAGCTGAACACTGAAGCTTTCTTT. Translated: CASGRGQLNTEAFF.

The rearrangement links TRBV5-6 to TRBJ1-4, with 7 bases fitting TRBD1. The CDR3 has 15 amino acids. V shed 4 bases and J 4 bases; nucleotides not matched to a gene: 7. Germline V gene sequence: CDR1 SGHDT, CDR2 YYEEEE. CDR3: CASSRLGQINEKLFF. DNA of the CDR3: TGTGCCAGCAGCCGATTGGGACAGATTAATGAAAAACTGTTTTTT.

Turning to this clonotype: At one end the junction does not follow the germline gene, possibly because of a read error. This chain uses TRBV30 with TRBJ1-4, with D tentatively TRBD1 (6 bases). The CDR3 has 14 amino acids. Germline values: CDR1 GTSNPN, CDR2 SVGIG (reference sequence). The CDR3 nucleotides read TGTGCCTACTTATACGTGGGGGCGAGTGAAAAACTGTCTTTT. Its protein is CAYLYVGASEKLSF.

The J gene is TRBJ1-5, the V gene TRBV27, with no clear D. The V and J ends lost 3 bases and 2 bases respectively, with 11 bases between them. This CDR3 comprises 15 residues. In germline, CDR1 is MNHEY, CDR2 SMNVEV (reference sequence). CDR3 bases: TGTGCCAGCAGTTTCTCCAGGACGGGCAATCAGCCCCAGCATTTT. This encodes CASSFSRTGNQPQHF.